The T cell receptor (beta chain) described here comes from a study of blood T cell repertoires in COVID-19. Study as a whole: PBMCs, B-cell-depleted T cells, or T cells were the source of the cDNA or gDNA that made up the material.

Original processing methods: From reference gene primer amplification, estimates of nucleated cell counts were derived. The method was immunoSEQ multiplex PCR; TCRdb's version includes in-frame clones alone and lacks a portion of them. That table furnishes V, J and clone size, whereas the DNA furnished D and trimming. Found here are 540,000 or so clones, about 89% of them singletons; the top ten hold less than 9.5%. The trim removed 5 bases at V and 3 bases at J, leaving 9 bases unmatched. CDR3 length: 15 residues. The V gene's germline CDR1 is LNHDA and CDR2 SQIVND (reference sequence). Followed longitudinally, the Seattle patients had been enrolled during active infection.

The rearrangement links TRBV19 to TRBJ2-7; 8 bases are shared with TRBD1. The sequence came from a woman aged 45-65 years with COVID-19, enrolled during active disease. Sequenced input: peripheral blood. The CDR3 nucleotides read TGTGCCAGTAGTTCAGGCTCCGGGACAGGCTACGAGCAGTACTTC. This codes for CASSSGSGTGYEQYF.